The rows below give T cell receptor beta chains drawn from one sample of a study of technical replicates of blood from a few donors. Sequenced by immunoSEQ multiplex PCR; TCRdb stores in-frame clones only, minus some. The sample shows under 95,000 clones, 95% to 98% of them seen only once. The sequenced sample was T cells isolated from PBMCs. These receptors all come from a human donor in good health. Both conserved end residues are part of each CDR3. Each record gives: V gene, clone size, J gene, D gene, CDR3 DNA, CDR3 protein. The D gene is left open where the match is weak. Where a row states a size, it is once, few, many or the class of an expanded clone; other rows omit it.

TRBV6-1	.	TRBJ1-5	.	TGTGCCAGCAGTGACGCCGCACGGTTCGGCAATCAGCCCCAGCATTTT	CASSDAARFGNQPQHF
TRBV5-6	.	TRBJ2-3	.	TGTGCCAGCAGCAATGAATGGACCGCAGAGGGTACGCAGTATTTT	CASSNEWTAEGTQYF
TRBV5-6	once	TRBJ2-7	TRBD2	TGTGCCAGCAGCTTGGGGGCCCGCGGGAGCTCCTACGAGCAGTACTTC	CASSLGARGSSYEQYF
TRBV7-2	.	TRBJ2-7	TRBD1	TGTGCCAGCAGCTTATCGGGACAGAACTCCTACGAGCAGTACTTC	CASSLSGQNSYEQYF
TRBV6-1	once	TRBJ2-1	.	TGTGCCAGCATTAGCGGCTTCTACAATGAGCAGTTCTTC	CASISGFYNEQFF
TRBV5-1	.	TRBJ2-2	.	TGCGCCAGCAGCTCCCCTTTTCCCGGGGAGCTGTTTTTT	CASSSPFPGELFF
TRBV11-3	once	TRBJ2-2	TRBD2	TGTGCCAGCAGCTCCCCGGGAGGTACCGGGGAGCTGTTTTTT	CASSSPGGTGELFF
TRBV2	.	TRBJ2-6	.	TGTGCCAGCAGTGCCACATCTGGGGCCAACGTCCTGACTTTC	CASSATSGANVLTF
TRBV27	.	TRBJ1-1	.	TGTGCCAGCAGTCAGGGGCTAGGTTCACCAACTGAAGCTTTCTTT	CASSQGLGSPTEAFF
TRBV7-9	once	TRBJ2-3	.	TGTGCCAGCAGCTTAACAGGTGATTCAGATACGCAGTATTTT	CASSLTGDSDTQYF
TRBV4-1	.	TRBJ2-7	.	TGCGCCAGCAGCCAAGGACTTGCCTACGAGCAGTACTTC	CASSQGLAYEQYF
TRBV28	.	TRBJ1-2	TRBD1	TGTGCCAGCCTCGACAGGGGTAACTATGGCTACACCTTC	CASLDRGNYGYTF
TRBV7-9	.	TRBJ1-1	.	TGTGCCAGCAGTGACACCCGGACAGAACGGAACACTGAAGCTTTCTTT	CASSDTRTERNTEAFF
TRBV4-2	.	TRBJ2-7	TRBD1	TGTGCCAGCAGCCAGACGGACAGGGGCCCCTACGAGCAGTACTTC	CASSQTDRGPYEQYF
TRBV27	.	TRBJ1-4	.	TGTGCCAGCATCGGAGGAGGTAAACTGTTTTTT	CASIGGGKLFF
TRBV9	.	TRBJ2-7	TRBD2	TGTGCCAGCAGCGCTCTAGCGGGAGCTAGCGAGCAGTACTTC	CASSALAGASEQYF